A selection of T cell receptor beta chains follows, all from one sample in a study of blood T cells in healthy people across ages. TCRdb itself ran the 5' RACE reads through MiXCR, one entry per CDR3 protein. The data contain roughly 1,500,000 distinct CDR3 sequences, almost 35% of them singletons. Sequences were obtained from blood. These receptors were collected from a woman in her twenties or thirties in good health. CDR3s include the opening cysteine and the closing phenylalanine or tryptophan. Fields, in order: clone size, J gene, CDR3 length, D gene, V gene, CDR3 DNA, CDR3 protein. The D gene is left open where the match is weak. For some rows the clone size is stated as once, few or many, or as a class when expanded; others skip it.

>few|TRBJ2-5|13|-|TRBV20-1
TGCAGTGCTATAGCCGGGAGCCAAGAGACCCAGTACTTC
CSAIAGSQETQYF
>-|TRBJ1-4|13|TRBD1|TRBV27
TGTGCCAGCTCCGGGACAGTTAATGAAAAACTGTTTTTT
CASSGTVNEKLFF
>many|TRBJ2-3|15|TRBD2|TRBV4-1
TGCGCCAGCAGCCGCGGACTAGCGGGGGCAGATACGCAGTATTTT
CASSRGLAGADTQYF
>few|TRBJ2-1|11|-|TRBV20-1
TGCAGTGCCACTCGGGAAGCGGACCAGTTCTTC
CSATREADQFF
>few|TRBJ2-2|13|-|TRBV10-2
TGCGCCAGCCGACCCACTAGCACCGGGGAGCTGTTTTTT
CASRPTSTGELFF
>many|TRBJ2-3|13|-|TRBV29-1
TGCAGCGTTGAACTAGGCGGCACAGATACGCAGTATTTT
CSVELGGTDTQYF
>-|TRBJ2-1|16|TRBD2|TRBV3-1
TGTGCCAGCAGCCAAGAGGGAGTAGCGGGGCCCAGGGAGCAGTTCTTC
CASSQEGVAGPREQFF
>few|TRBJ1-1|12|-|TRBV20-1
TGCAGTGCTACGCAAGAGAACACTGAAGCTTTCTTT
CSATQENTEAFF
>-|TRBJ1-2|14|TRBD1|TRBV29-1
TGCAGCGTTGAAGATTTTACAGGGGACTATGGCTACACCTTC
CSVEDFTGDYGYTF
>-|TRBJ1-6|13|-|TRBV3-1
TGTGCCAGCAGGACGAAGGGGCGATCACCCCTCCACTTT
CASRTKGRSPLHF
>-|TRBJ2-5|15|-|TRBV15
TGTACCACCAGCAGAGAGGGGGCGGGAGTAGAGACCCAGTACTTC
CTTSREGAGVETQYF
>-|TRBJ2-7|14|TRBD1|TRBV20-1
TGCAGTGCTGAGCCAGGGGGTAGCTCCTACGAGCAGTACTTC
CSAEPGGSSYEQYF
>few|TRBJ2-5|14|TRBD1|TRBV11-2
TGTGCCAGCAGCTCAAACAGGGGTAGGGAGACCCAGTACTTC
CASSSNRGRETQYF
>few|TRBJ2-3|13|-|TRBV5-1
TGCGCCAGCAGACGGGACAACACAGATACGCAGTATTTT
CASRRDNTDTQYF
>-|TRBJ2-7|14|-|TRBV27
TGTGCCAGCAGTTTACAGTTTCCAACCTACGAGCAGTACTTC
CASSLQFPTYEQYF
>-|TRBJ1-1|14|-|TRBV27
TGTGCCAGCAGTTCCTTTGACAGACCGGGTGAAGCTTTCTTT
CASSSFDRPGEAFF
>-|TRBJ2-3|11|-|TRBV20-1
TGCAGTGCCATGTTTTGGGATACGCAGTATTTT
CSAMFWDTQYF
>few|TRBJ2-3|13|-|TRBV10-3
TGTGCCATGGGGAAAGGAGGTACAGATACGCAGTATTTT
CAMGKGGTDTQYF
>-|TRBJ1-2|12|-|TRBV7-9
TGTGCCAGCAGTATAGGAGGCTATGGCTACACCTTC
CASSIGGYGYTF
>few|TRBJ1-2|13|TRBD1|TRBV6-1
TGTGCCAGCATAGGGGGCAGGGCAAATGGCTACACCTTC
CASIGGRANGYTF
>-|TRBJ2-3|14|-|TRBV6-2/TRBV6-3
TGTGCCAGCAGTTACAGGGGGGCGAGAGATACGCAGTATTTT
CASSYRGARDTQYF
>-|TRBJ2-5|16|TRBD2|TRBV11-1
TGTGCCAGCAGCGTCAAACTATTAGCGGGAGTAGGGGAGCAGTACTTC
CASSVKLLAGVGEQYF
>few|TRBJ2-5|16|-|TRBV7-8
TGTGCCAGCAGCGGAGGGGGCGGGAGTCTAAGGGAGACCCAGTACTTC
CASSGGGGSLRETQYF
>-|TRBJ2-5|15|TRBD1|TRBV28
TGTGCCAGCAGCAATTGGGGGACAGGACAAGGGACCCAGTACTTC
CASSNWGTGQGTQYF
>few|TRBJ2-7|14|TRBD2|TRBV7-6
TGTGCCAGCAGCTCAGCGGGAGAAACCCCCGAGCAGTACTTC
CASSSAGETPEQYF
>-|TRBJ2-7|15|TRBD2|TRBV5-1
TGCGCCAGCAGCACGGGACTAGCGATAACCTACGAGCAGTACTTC
CASSTGLAITYEQYF
>-|TRBJ2-3|15|TRBD1|TRBV12-3/TRBV12-4
TGTGCCAGCGGTACCGGGACAGGGGGCACAGATACGCAGTATTTT
CASGTGTGGTDTQYF
>-|TRBJ2-7|15|TRBD1|TRBV4-1
TGCGCCAGCAGCCAAGGGACAGGGAAGACCTACGAGCAGTACTTC
CASSQGTGKTYEQYF
>few|TRBJ2-4|16|-|TRBV6-5
TGTGCCAGCAGTTACTCGAGGGCTCTAGCCAAAAACATTCAGTACTTC
CASSYSRALAKNIQYF
>-|TRBJ2-5|15|TRBD2|TRBV7-6
TGTGCCAGCAGCTTAGCGGCTAGCGGGAGCGGGACCCAGTACTTC
CASSLAASGSGTQYF
>many|TRBJ1-5|15|-|TRBV20-1
TGCAGTTTGAGACAAGACTCGAAGTCGGGTCAGCCCCAGCATTTT
CSLRQDSKSGQPQHF
>many|TRBJ2-3|16|TRBD2|TRBV29-1
TGCAGCGTTACGGTAGCGGGAGGCATCAACACAGATACGCAGTATTTT
CSVTVAGGINTDTQYF
>-|TRBJ2-5|15|-|TRBV27
TGTGCCAGCAGTTTGAAGCTCCGGGGCTGGGAGACCCAGTACTTC
CASSLKLRGWETQYF
>-|TRBJ2-3|19|TRBD2|TRBV10-3
TGCGCCATCAGTGAGTCTATCGGCGGGGGGCATGGATACACAGATACGCAGTATTTT
CAISESIGGGHGYTDTQYF
>-|TRBJ2-3|14|-|TRBV5-1
TGCGCCAGCAGCTTGCGTTCCCGGGGAGATACGCAGTATTTT
CASSLRSRGDTQYF
>-|TRBJ2-3|15|TRBD1|TRBV12-5
TGTGCTAGTGGGACAGGACAGGGCTACACAGATACGCAGTATTTT
CASGTGQGYTDTQYF
>-|TRBJ2-3|16|-|TRBV5-8
TGTGCCAGCAGCCAGGGTGGGCATAGGAGCACAGATACGCAGTATTTT
CASSQGGHRSTDTQYF
>-|TRBJ1-4|12|-|TRBV29-1
TGCAGCGTTGATATCGGAACTGAAAAACGGTTTTTT
CSVDIGTEKRFF
>-|TRBJ1-2|15|-|TRBV5-1
TGCGCCAGCAGCCCGTGGACATCAAACGACTATGGCTACACCTTC
CASSPWTSNDYGYTF
>few|TRBJ1-3|15|-|TRBV13
TGTGCCAGCATCCTTGGAACCGGGTCTGGAAACACCATATATTTT
CASILGTGSGNTIYF
>few|TRBJ2-5|14|-|TRBV7-2
TGTGCCAGCAGCTTAGCGGCCAGCCGAGAGACCCAGTACTTC
CASSLAASRETQYF
>-|TRBJ2-3|12|TRBD2|TRBV20-1
TGCAGTACCCGACTAGCGACAGATACGCAGTATTTT
CSTRLATDTQYF
>-|TRBJ2-7|17|TRBD1|TRBV5-1
TGCGCCAGCAGCTTGTTTCACGGGACAGGGGGCTCCTACGAGCAGTACTTC
CASSLFHGTGGSYEQYF
>few|TRBJ2-1|14|-|TRBV2
TGTGCCAGCAGCCAGGACTATTCGAGCAATGAGCAGTTCTTC
CASSQDYSSNEQFF
>-|TRBJ1-2|15|-|TRBV2
TGTGCCAGCAGTGATTTTCCAGGGGCTAACTATGGCTACACCTTC
CASSDFPGANYGYTF
>many|TRBJ2-7|12|TRBD1|TRBV29-1
TGCAGCGCCGGGACAGGGGCACACGAGCAGTACTTC
CSAGTGAHEQYF
>many|TRBJ2-7|14|TRBD2|TRBV7-2
TGTGCCAGCAGCACGACTAGCGACTCCTACGAGCAGTACTTC
CASSTTSDSYEQYF
>-|TRBJ1-2|15|-|TRBV5-1
TGCGCCAGCAGCTTGTCTGGGAGGGAAAACTATGGCTACACCTTC
CASSLSGRENYGYTF
>once|TRBJ2-1|17|TRBD2|TRBV20-1
TGCAGTGCTAGACTAGGACTAGCGGGAGGCCAATACAATGAGCAGTTCTTC
CSARLGLAGGQYNEQFF
>few|TRBJ2-5|16|-|TRBV11-3
TGTGCCAGCAGCTTAGAGGGTGGAAAGCGGGAAGAGACCCAGTACTTC
CASSLEGGKREETQYF
>-|TRBJ1-1|12|TRBD1|TRBV28
TGTGCCAGCAGGACAGGGCGACGCGAAGCTTTCTTT
CASRTGRREAFF
>-|TRBJ1-2|14|-|TRBV4-1
TGCGCCAGCAGCCACCAGACAGAGCCAGATAGCTACACCTTC
CASSHQTEPDSYTF
>few|TRBJ2-5|13|-|TRBV20-1
TGCAGTGCCCCGTGGTCGGGCCAAGAGACCCAGTACTTC
CSAPWSGQETQYF
>few|TRBJ2-5|15|-|TRBV9
TGTGCCAGCAGCGTAGTGCCAGCAAGGTCGGAGACCCAGTACTTC
CASSVVPARSETQYF